The 22 T cell receptor beta chains below come from one sample, sequenced in a study of identifying expanded T cells in peripheral blood. Generated by immunoSEQ multiplex PCR, the TCRdb table keeps only in-frame clones and is missing some. The sample includes approximately 130,000 clones, 84% of them seen just once. Sequenced sample: blood. Receptors originate from a person aged 18-70 years in good health.

The V and J genes are TRBV9 and TRBJ2-1; a weak D match, TRBD2 (6 bases). The CDR3 runs 14 residues. Germline V gene data show CDR1 as SGDLS and CDR2 as YYNGEE. Trimming removed 3 bases from V and 8 bases from J, with 15 bases in between. CDR3 DNA: TGTGCCAGCAGCGCCCCCGGGAGAATGGATGAGCAGTTCTTC. Residues: CASSAPGRMDEQFF.

The chain recombines TRBV6-5 with TRBJ2-1; TRBD2 matches at 11 bases. Germline V gene lookup returns CDR1 MNHEY and CDR2 SVGAGI. Trimming at V came to 1 base and at J to 7 bases, leaving 3 bases not matched to a gene. This CDR3 is built from 15 residues. The CDR3 protein is CASSYWGLAENEQFF. The CDR3 DNA is TGTGCCAGCAGTTACTGGGGACTAGCGGAGAATGAGCAGTTCTTC.

The chain links TRBV6-1 to TRBJ1-4, with D tentatively TRBD1 (5 bases). Trimming took 3 bases from V and 7 from J, leaving 15 bases between them. The CDR3 contains 15 residues. In germline, CDR1 is MNHNS, CDR2 SASEGT. In DNA, the CDR3 is TGTGCCAGCAGTGAGGCGTCAGGGATGGGTGAAAAACTGTTTTTT. Its protein is CASSEASGMGEKLFF.

This chain connects TRBV30 to TRBJ2-3, with 7 bases matching TRBD1. V lost 2 bases and J lost 6; bases outside the gene matches: 5. This CDR3 has 13 amino acids. Germline lookup yields CDR1 GTSNPN and CDR2 SVGIG (reference sequence). CDR3 amino acids: CAWSWGQTDTQYF. The DNA for the CDR3 is TGTGCCTGGAGTTGGGGACAGACTGATACGCAGTATTTT.

The V call is TRBV7-9, the J call TRBJ1-1; D is unresolved. Germline CDR1 and CDR2: SEHNR and FQNEAQ (reference sequence). V lost 5 bases, J lost 1 base, and 14 bases lay in between. The CDR3 sequence is 15 residues long. CDR3 region: CASSPSMSGNTEAFF. In DNA form, the CDR3 reads TGTGCCAGCAGCCCCAGTATGTCGGGGAACACTGAAGCTTTCTTT.

V is TRBV2 and J is TRBJ2-1; a weak D match, TRBD2 (5 bases). Between the trimmed V and J ends, which lost 10 bases and 9 bases, there was a span of 16 bases. Germline CDR1 is SNHLY and CDR2 is FYNNEI. The CDR3 totals 12 residues. DNA of the CDR3: TGTGCCACTTATTTAGCGTTAGGTGAGCAGTTCTTC. This gives the protein CATYLALGEQFF.

This chain connects TRBV5-1 to TRBJ1-1, with D perhaps matching TRBD1 (6 bases). The CDR3 loop spans 13 amino acids. V lost 4 bases, J lost 1 base, and 8 bases lay in between. Germline CDR1 and CDR2: SGHRS and YFSETQ. The CDR3 DNA sequence: TGCGCCAGCAGCCCGACAGGGAACACTGAAGCTTTCTTT. Protein sequence: CASSPTGNTEAFF.

The chain joins TRBV7-2 to TRBJ1-6, with D maybe TRBD1 (5 bases). This CDR3 spans 19 amino acids. Trimming shortened V by 2 bases and J by 7 bases, and 24 bases separated the two germline ends. Germline CDR1 is SGHTA and CDR2 is FQGNSA. Here the CDR3 reads CASSLFRAAFGSGNSPLHF. The CDR3 DNA follows: TGTGCCAGCAGCTTATTCAGGGCGGCTTTTGGTTCGGGAAATTCACCCCTCCACTTT.

This clone was seen once. The chain is built from TRBV7-2 and TRBJ1-1; D remains ambiguous. Germline V gene lookup returns CDR1 SGHTA and CDR2 FQGNSA. V shed 1 base and J shed 4 bases, with 16 bases lying between them. The CDR3 has 16 residues. This CDR3 is CASSLVGSPSITEAFF. CDR3 DNA sequence: TGTGCCAGCAGCTTAGTCGGCAGCCCCTCTATCACTGAAGCTTTCTTT.

This sequence joins TRBV7-9 and TRBJ2-7; D assignment may be TRBD1 or TRBD2 (5 bases each). This CDR3 has 14 residues. Per the germline V gene, CDR1 is SEHNR and CDR2 is FQNEAQ (reference sequence). V gave up 4 bases and J gave up 6 bases, with 16 bases separating them. DNA of the CDR3: TGTGCCAGCAGCTCCGGGACGCATGGGATCGAGCAGTACTTC. Translation gives CASSSGTHGIEQYF.

There are a few counts of this clone. The chain recombines TRBV6-5 with TRBJ1-1; TRBD1 is a possible D gene (6 bases). Trimming pared 2 bases from V and 4 bases from J, leaving 8 bases between. Germline values: CDR1 MNHEY, CDR2 SVGAGI. CDR3 length: 13 amino acids. Written as DNA, the CDR3 is TGTGCCAGCAGTTACGGGACAACCACTGAAGCTTTCTTT. Translating it yields CASSYGTTTEAFF.

The rearrangement uses TRBV9 and TRBJ1-1, with TRBD1 identical over 7 bases. CDR3 length: 14 amino acids. Germline CDR1 reads SGDLS; CDR2 reads YYNGEE. Trimming removed 4 bases from V and 1 base from J; junction bases left unmatched: 4. CDR3 protein: CASSLWTGNTEAFF. CDR3 nucleotides: TGTGCCAGCAGCCTATGGACAGGGAACACTGAAGCTTTCTTT.

CDR3 in amino acids: CASSPGSLVENEQFF. The CDR3 nucleotides read TGCGCCAGCAGTCCCGGGAGCTTGGTGGAGAATGAGCAGTTCTTC. The rearrangement joins TRBV4-3 to TRBJ2-1; perhaps TRBD2 as D (6 bases). The CDR3 is 15 amino acids. V lost 6 bases and J 7 bases, leaving 19 bases between the germline ends. CDR1 and CDR2 from the germline V gene are LGHNA and YSLEER.

The rearrangement joins TRBV6-5 to TRBJ1-5; no clear D. Germline V CDR1 and CDR2: MNHEY, SVGAGI. This CDR3 is 14 amino acids long. Trimming stripped 4 bases from V and 4 bases from J, with 11 bases between. CDR3 coding DNA: TGTGCCAGCAGTTCAGCGGCCTATAATCAGCCCCAGCATTTT. Translation gives CASSSAAYNQPQHF.

V usage is TRBV6-5 and J usage is TRBJ1-6; D gene unclear. CDR3 length equals 13 residues. With 5 bases removed from V and 5 bases from J, the gap between germline ends came to 7 bases. Per germline, CDR1 MNHEY and CDR2 SVGAGI. The CDR3 bases are TGTGCCAGCAGTAGGGAAGATAATTCACCCCTCCACTTT. As protein: CASSREDNSPLHF.

This clone was counted a single time. The CDR3 is CASSGGTNNYNEQFF. The CDR3 nucleotides are TGTGCCAGCAGCGGGGGGACAAACAACTACAATGAGCAGTTCTTC. The chain has TRBV5-6 and TRBJ2-1; D possibly uses TRBD1 or TRBD2 (6 bases each). This CDR3 has 15 residues. The germline V and J ends were trimmed by 4 bases and 3 bases, with 14 bases remaining between them. The germline CDR1 and CDR2 sequences are SGHDT and YYEEEE.

The chain carries TRBV30 and TRBJ2-1; D gene unclear. Germline V gene sequence: CDR1 GTSNPN, CDR2 SVGIG (reference sequence). V was shortened by 6 bases and J by 3 bases, with 9 bases between the two germline ends. This CDR3 has 12 amino acids. CDR3 sequence reads: CACSKGYNEQFF. CDR3 sequence (DNA): TGTGCCTGTTCGAAAGGCTACAATGAGCAGTTCTTC.

The chain couples TRBV2 to TRBJ2-2; possibly TRBD1 for D (5 bases). There are 15 residues in the CDR3. Trimming took 6 bases from V and 5 from J, leaving 16 bases between them. The V gene's germline CDR1 is SNHLY and CDR2 FYNNEI. The CDR3 nucleotides read TGTGCCAGCAGCATTAAGGGGTGGCGGACCGGGGAGCTGTTTTTT. Encoded protein: CASSIKGWRTGELFF.

CDR3 nucleotide sequence: TGTGCCAGCAGCCGGGGACAGGGGGTTATCTATGGCTACACCTTC. Translated: CASSRGQGVIYGYTF. The chain employs TRBV14 and TRBJ1-2, with 11 nucleotides matching TRBD1. This CDR3 contains 15 residues. Germline CDR1 and CDR2: SGHDN and FVKESK. Germline trimming cut 4 bases from V and 4 bases from J; bases unmatched to any gene: 5. The full variable domain, its missing parts supplied by reference TRBV14 and TRBJ1-2, is EAGVTQFPSHSVIEKGQTVTLRCDPISGHDNLYWYRRVMGKEIKFLLHFVKESKQDESGMPNNRFLAERTGGTYSTLKVQPAELEDSGVYFCASSRGQGVIYGYTFGSGTRLTVV.

The chain links TRBV5-1 to TRBJ1-1, with D tentatively TRBD1 (6 bases). Trimming cost V 4 bases and J 4 bases, with 14 bases left between them. The CDR3 loop spans 14 amino acids. CDR1 is SGHRS, CDR2 YFSETQ, per germline. CDR3 loop: CASSGYRVGTEAFF. The CDR3, as DNA: TGCGCCAGCAGCGGTTACAGGGTAGGCACTGAAGCTTTCTTT. Filled out from reference TRBV5-1 and TRBJ1-1, the complete variable domain reads KAGVTQTPRYLIKTRGQQVTLSCSPISGHRSVSWYQQTPGQGLQFLFEYFSETQRNKGNFPGRFSGRQFSNSRSEMNVSTLELGDSALYLCASSGYRVGTEAFFGQGTRLTVV.

This chain joins TRBV9 and TRBJ1-1; TRBD1 is a possible D gene (6 bases). The CDR3 is 15 amino acids. Trimming cost V 7 bases and J 4 bases, with 20 bases left between them. Germline V gene data show CDR1 as SGDLS and CDR2 as YYNGEE. The DNA for the CDR3 is TGTGCCAGCGGGACCGAACAGGGAAGGTTCACTGAAGCTTTCTTT. It yields the protein CASGTEQGRFTEAFF.

This clone has more than one count but fewer than ten. The chain combines TRBV18 with TRBJ1-1; possibly TRBD1 for D (5 bases). The CDR3 sequence is 14 residues long. V lost 3 bases, J lost 1 base, and 9 bases lay in between. Germline lookup yields CDR1 KGHSH and CDR2 LQKENI. The CDR3 nucleotides read TGTGCCAGCTCACCCCAAACAGGGAACACTGAAGCTTTCTTT. Amino acid sequence: CASSPQTGNTEAFF. Full variable domain (missing parts from reference TRBV18 and TRBJ1-1): NAGVMQNPRHLVRRRGQEARLRCSPMKGHSHVYWYRQLPEEGLKFMVYLQKENIIDESGMPKERFSAEFPKEGPSILRIQQVVRGDSAAYFCASSPQTGNTEAFFGQGTRLTVV.